This TCR beta chain was sequenced for a study of blood T cell repertoires in COVID-19. Sequenced by immunoSEQ multiplex PCR; TCRdb stores in-frame clones only, minus some. The sample yields about 270,000 clones, more than 85% seen once. The J segment lost 4 bases and the V segment lost 0 bases, leaving 9 bases of the junction unmatched. The V gene's germline CDR1 is MNHEY and CDR2 SVGAGI. The CDR3 runs 16 residues. Recruited during active infection, patients (from Seattle) were subsequently followed longitudinally. This clone appeared once. The rearrangement joins TRBV6-5 to TRBJ2-7; TRBD1 matches at 7 bases. The origin of this receptor is a person aged 18-29 years with COVID-19, enrolled during active disease. Input material: peripheral blood. This CDR3 is CASSYSPLTGSYEQYF. CDR3 DNA sequence: TGTGCCAGCAGTTACTCCCCTCTGACAGGGAGTTACGAGCAGTACTTC.